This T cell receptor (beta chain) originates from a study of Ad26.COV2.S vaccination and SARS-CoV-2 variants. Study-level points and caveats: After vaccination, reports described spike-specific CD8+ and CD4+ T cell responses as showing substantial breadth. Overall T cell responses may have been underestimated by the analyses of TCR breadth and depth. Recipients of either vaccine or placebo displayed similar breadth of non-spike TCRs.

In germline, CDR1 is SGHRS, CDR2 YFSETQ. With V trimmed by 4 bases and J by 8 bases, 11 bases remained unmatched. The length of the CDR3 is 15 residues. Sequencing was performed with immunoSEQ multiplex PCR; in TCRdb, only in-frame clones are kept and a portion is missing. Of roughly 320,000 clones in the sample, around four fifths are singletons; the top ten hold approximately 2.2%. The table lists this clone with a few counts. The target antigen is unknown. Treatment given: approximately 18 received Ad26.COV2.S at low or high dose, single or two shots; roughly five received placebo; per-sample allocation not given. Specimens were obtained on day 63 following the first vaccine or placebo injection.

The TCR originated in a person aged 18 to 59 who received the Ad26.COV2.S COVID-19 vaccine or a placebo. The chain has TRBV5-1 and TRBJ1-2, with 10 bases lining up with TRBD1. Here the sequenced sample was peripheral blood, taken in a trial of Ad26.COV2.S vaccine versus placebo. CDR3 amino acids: CASSAQGQGRLGYTF. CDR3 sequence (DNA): TGCGCCAGCAGCGCGCAGGGACAGGGGAGATTAGGCTACACCTTC.